This TCR beta chain was documented in a study of CD8+ T cells in alopecia areata. The overall study: Treated patients were scored for severity by percent of scalp affected.

RNA extraction and reverse transcription yielded cDNA as sequencing template. TCRdb's table, derived via immunoSEQ multiplex PCR, lists solely in-frame clones and lacks some. Of fewer than 150,000 clones in the sample, roughly four fifths were seen once. This clone was observed a few times. Treatment described: oral pan-JAK inhibitor, 5-10 mg twice daily. Trimming shortened V by 7 bases and J by 9 bases, and 16 bases separated the two germline ends. CDR1 is LGHNT, CDR2 FRNRAP, per germline. CDR3 length: 13 residues. The chain couples TRBV12-5 to TRBJ2-1; TRBD1 might be the D (6 bases). The receptor comes from a human donor with alopecia areata. Sequences were derived from CD8+ T cells sorted from blood, sampled at week 4, from a patient treated with tofacitinib. CDR3 region: CASALFQGSEQFF. In DNA, the CDR3 is TGTGCTAGTGCCCTATTCCAGGGGAGTGAGCAGTTCTTC.